Detailed here is one TCR beta chain. Antigen: not known. This sample was included in a study of radiation and T cells in renal cell carcinoma. Trimming pared 3 bases from V and 1 base from J, leaving 1 base between. Per the germline V gene, CDR1 is ENHRY and CDR2 is SYGVKD. The CDR3 runs to 12 residues. Produced via immunoSEQ multiplex PCR; TCRdb's table is partial and in-frame only. The sample consists of about 26,000 clones, over 75% of them appearing once. Documented time point: blood 2 weeks post-SBRT. Noted treatment: 15 Gy SBRT to primary tumor, nephrectomy 4 weeks later. Radiation-treated patients gave blood at baseline, week 2 and week 4. The tumor was a clear cell renal cell carcinoma. General observations from the study: Top tumor clonotypes rose in blood 2 weeks post-radiation, then contracted.

The chain uses TRBV10-3 and TRBJ1-5; no clear D gene. The source is a man aged 60 to 69 with renal cell carcinoma. The specimen comprised blood, sampled from a patient whose treatment included radiotherapy and nephrectomy. DNA for the CDR3: TGTGCCATCAGTGACAGCAATCAGCCCCAGCATTTT. Protein product: CAISDSNQPQHF.